Below are 27 T cell receptor beta chains sequenced from a single sample in a study of blood T cells in healthy people across ages. For the second PCR, which ran for about 7 to 11 cycles, a sample-barcoded 5' primer and a J-beta primer mix were used. TCRdb re-analysed the 5' RACE reads in MiXCR, keeping a single row per CDR3 protein. This table has over a million distinct CDR3 sequences, approximately 40% appearing once. Sequencing was performed on blood. The source of these receptors is a young woman in good health.

The genes are TRBV10-3 and TRBJ1-2; D uncertain. The CDR3 extends over 14 amino acids. Germline CDR1 reads ENHRY; CDR2 reads SYGVKD. V lost 5 bases and J 3 bases, leaving 13 bases between the germline ends. The CDR3 loop reads CAISRTDGDYGYTF. The CDR3 bases are TGTGCCATCAGTCGTACGGACGGTGACTATGGCTACACCTTC.

The gene calls are TRBV28 and TRBJ1-1; no clear D gene. Germline V gene sequence: CDR1 MDHEN, CDR2 SYDVKM. CDR3 length: 15 amino acids. V was trimmed by 5 bases and J by 1 base, leaving 14 bases between them. CDR3 loop: CASSTPGVGNTEAFF. The DNA for the CDR3 is TGTGCCAGCAGTACTCCCGGGGTGGGGAACACTGAAGCTTTCTTT. The full variable domain, completed using reference TRBV28 and TRBJ1-1, is DVKVTQSSRYLVKRTGEKVFLECVQDMDHENMFWYRQDPGLGLRLIYFSYDVKMKEKGDIPEGYSVSREKKERFSLILESASTNQTSMYLCASSTPGVGNTEAFFGQGTRLTVV.

This chain joins TRBV5-1 and TRBJ2-3; 11 bases are a match to TRBD2. Germline trimming cut 0 bases from V and 4 bases from J; bases unmatched to any gene: 7. CDR1 is SGHRS and CDR2 is YFSETQ in the germline V gene. This CDR3 has 17 amino acids. This CDR3 reads CASSLAETSGAADTQYF. CDR3 nucleotides: TGCGCCAGCAGCTTGGCCGAGACTAGCGGGGCTGCAGATACGCAGTATTTT.

This clonotype was recorded many times. The chain links TRBV20-1 to TRBJ1-4; a weak D match, TRBD1 (5 bases). The CDR3 consists of 15 residues. Per germline, CDR1 DFQATT and CDR2 SNEGSKA (reference sequence). The ends were cut back, 0 bases at V and 4 bases at J, with 12 bases in the middle. The CDR3 loop is CSARESRGVNEKLFF. CDR3 sequence (DNA): TGCAGTGCTAGAGAAAGCCGGGGCGTTAATGAAAAACTGTTTTTT.

This clonotype was seen a few times. The chain recombines TRBV12-3 or TRBV12-4 with TRBJ2-4; TRBD1 might be the D (5 bases). The CDR3 has 14 residues. Trimming pared 6 bases from V and 1 base from J, leaving 10 bases between. CDR3 nucleotides: TGTGCCAGCAGAACTACAGGTGCCAAAAACATTCAGTACTTC. Its protein product is CASRTTGAKNIQYF.

This clonotype was counted a few times. As DNA, the CDR3 is TGTGCCAGCAGCGTATCCCTTAGGATTAGCGAAGAGACCCAGTACTTC. Protein: CASSVSLRISEETQYF. The genes are TRBV9 and TRBJ2-5, with TRBD2 as a possible D gene (5 bases). Trimming shortened V by 1 base and J by 3 bases, and 16 bases separated the two germline ends. Per germline, CDR1 SGDLS and CDR2 YYNGEE. The CDR3 sequence is 16 residues long.

The genes are TRBV7-9 and TRBJ2-7; D is uncertain. V lost 2 bases and J lost 3, with 11 bases in between. Germline V lookup: CDR1 SEHNR, CDR2 FQNEAQ (reference sequence). The CDR3 is 14 residues long. The CDR3 DNA is TGTGCCAGCAGCTTATACCCAGAGAACTACGAGCAGTACTTC. Amino acids: CASSLYPENYEQYF. The entire variable domain, with the rest obtained from reference TRBV7-9 and TRBJ2-7, is as follows: DTGVSQNPRHKITKRGQNVTFRCDPISEHNRLYWYRQTLGQGPEFLTYFQNEAQLEKSRLLSDRFSAERPKGSFSTLEIQRTEQGDSAMYLCASSLYPENYEQYFGPGTRLTVT.

This clonotype came up a few times. CDR3 region: CSASFSGTDTQYF. The CDR3 DNA sequence: TGCAGTGCTAGTTTCTCGGGCACAGATACGCAGTATTTT. This rearrangement joins TRBV20-1 to TRBJ2-3, with unresolved D. The V gene lost 3 bases and the J gene lost 1 base, with 8 bases spanning the gap. Germline CDR1 reads DFQATT; CDR2 reads SNEGSKA (reference sequence). There are 13 residues in the CDR3.

The chain recombines TRBV6-5 with TRBJ2-1, with 9 bases lining up with TRBD2. This CDR3 contains 15 residues. With 6 bases clipped from V and 5 bases from J, the junction kept 8 bases outside the gene matches. Germline-derived CDR1 and CDR2 are MNHEY and SVGAGI. In DNA, the CDR3 is TGTGCCAGCAGGAAGAGCGGGAGGACGCACAATGAGCAGTTCTTC. Translation: CASRKSGRTHNEQFF.

V and J are TRBV20-1 and TRBJ1-2; the D gene is possibly TRBD1 (5 bases). Germline V gives CDR1 DFQATT, CDR2 SNEGSKA (reference sequence). The CDR3 loop spans 13 amino acids. V dropped 0 bases and J dropped 5 bases, with 10 bases sitting between them. CDR3 in amino acids: CSAREGEGYGYTF. DNA for the CDR3: TGCAGTGCTAGAGAGGGGGAAGGGTATGGCTACACCTTC.

This clonotype has more than one count but fewer than ten. The chain recombines TRBV29-1 with TRBJ2-7; D uncertain. Trimming pared 7 bases from V and 3 bases from J, leaving 7 bases between. In germline, CDR1 is SQVTM, CDR2 ANQGSEA. The CDR3 totals 10 residues. The CDR3 loop is CSALNYEQYF. The CDR3 DNA reads TGCAGCGCGTTAAACTACGAGCAGTACTTC.

The chain combines TRBV9 with TRBJ2-2, with D maybe TRBD2 (6 bases). Deletions cut 4 bases from V and 1 base from J, with 14 bases between. Germline CDR1 and CDR2: SGDLS and YYNGEE. The CDR3 sequence is 16 residues long. CDR3: CASSPSGLLNTGELFF. The CDR3 DNA sequence: TGTGCCAGCAGCCCATCGGGACTCCTGAACACCGGGGAGCTGTTTTTT.

The V call is TRBV10-1, the J call TRBJ2-7; D is undetermined. This CDR3 has 14 amino acids. Trimming removed 2 bases from V and 0 bases from J, with 8 bases in between. CDR1 WNHNN and CDR2 SYGVQD come from the germline V gene (reference sequence). CDR3 sequence (DNA): TGCGCCAGCAGTGAGGACACCGTCTCCTACGAGCAGTACTTC. Protein: CASSEDTVSYEQYF.

The chain is built from TRBV27 and TRBJ2-5; no clear D gene. From germline, CDR1 is MNHEY and CDR2 SMNVEV (reference sequence). The CDR3 sequence is 13 residues long. V lost 6 bases to trimming and J lost 5 bases, with 13 bases between them. The CDR3 sequence is CASRREVWETQYF. In DNA form, the CDR3 reads TGTGCCAGCAGGAGAGAGGTTTGGGAGACCCAGTACTTC.

The V gene is TRBV11-2, the J gene TRBJ2-5; 10 positions match TRBD2. Germline V gene lookup returns CDR1 SGHAT and CDR2 FQNNGV. CDR3 length: 17 residues. V gave up 3 bases and J gave up 7 bases; unmatched junction bases: 14. The CDR3 DNA follows: TGTGCCAGCAGCTTCGCATCAGGGACTAGCGCGGGGGGGACCCAGTACTTC. Amino acid sequence: CASSFASGTSAGGTQYF.

This clonotype turned up a few times. The chain couples TRBV6-2 or TRBV6-3 to TRBJ2-1; possibly TRBD1 or TRBD2 for D (6 bases each). V was clipped by 0 bases and J by 7 bases, with 16 bases between them. Germline V lookup: CDR1 MNHEY, CDR2 SVGEGT. The CDR3 extends over 16 amino acids. The CDR3 nucleotides are TGTGCCAGCAGTTACTCTTCGGGGGACATCGGGAATGAGCAGTTCTTC. Protein product: CASSYSSGDIGNEQFF.

This clonotype was seen more than once but under ten times. The rearrangement uses TRBV20-1 and TRBJ1-6; no clear D. The CDR3 covers 13 residues. The V gene's germline CDR1 is DFQATT and CDR2 SNEGSKA (reference sequence). The ends were cut back, 7 bases at V and 2 bases at J, with 9 bases in the middle. The DNA of the CDR3 is TGCAGTGGTGGTGAGGCCTATAATTCACCCCTCCACTTT. Translated, it gives CSGGEAYNSPLHF.

Of note for this clonotype: This may stem from a read error, because a much larger clone lies one nucleotide away. The chain couples TRBV12-3 or TRBV12-4 to TRBJ2-3; 9 nucleotides align to TRBD2. The CDR3 covers 17 residues. The CDR3 DNA reads TGTGCCGGCAGTTTACGGCGGGGGGGCAGCGGAACAGATACGCAGTATTTT. Amino acids: CAGSLRRGGSGTDTQYF.

This clonotype was recorded a few times. This rearrangement joins TRBV6-1 to TRBJ1-1; tentative D call: TRBD1 (5 bases). Germline CDR1 is MNHNS and CDR2 is SASEGT. V dropped 3 bases and J dropped 1 base, with 15 bases sitting between them. The CDR3 covers 16 residues. The CDR3 region has the DNA TGTGCCAGCAGTGAGAGTGGGGGGAGCCCGAACACTGAAGCTTTCTTT. This gives the protein CASSESGGSPNTEAFF.

The rearrangement links TRBV10-3 to TRBJ2-7; the match to TRBD1 covers 10 bases. The CDR3 totals 18 residues. CDR1 ENHRY and CDR2 SYGVKD come from the germline V gene. With 10 bases clipped from V and 3 bases from J, the junction kept 21 bases outside the gene matches. CDR3 nucleotides: TGTGCCACGAGACAAGACCGGGACAGGGGACGTGTTGACTACGAGCAGTACTTC. Residues: CATRQDRDRGRVDYEQYF.

The chain uses TRBV6-1 and TRBJ2-3; 8 nucleotides agree with TRBD2. Germline trimming cut 7 bases from V and 10 bases from J; bases unmatched to any gene: 22. CDR1 is MNHNS, CDR2 SASEGT, per germline. There are 17 residues in the CDR3. This CDR3 is CASTQIKKGLGLEAQYF. The CDR3 DNA sequence: TGTGCCAGCACCCAAATAAAGAAGGGACTGGGACTAGAGGCGCAGTATTTT.

The chain has TRBV18 and TRBJ2-5; TRBD2 aligns across 8 bases. This CDR3 comprises 18 residues. Germline CDR1 is KGHSH and CDR2 is LQKENI. The V and J ends lost 2 bases and 0 bases, in that order; junction bases with no gene match: 11. As DNA, the CDR3 is TGTGCCAGCTCACCATCTCTTCGGACTAGCCAGTACCAAGAGACCCAGTACTTC. This gives the protein CASSPSLRTSQYQETQYF.

Concerning this clonotype: The junction differs from germline at one of its ends, possibly a read error. The rearrangement joins TRBV5-6 to TRBJ2-4; TRBD2 agrees at 14 bases. The CDR3 extends over 16 amino acids. CDR1 and CDR2 from the germline V gene are SGHDT and YYEEEE. CDR3 DNA sequence: TGTGCCAGCAGCCGGGGGACTAGCGGGAGTTATTACGAGCAGTACTTT. As protein: CASSRGTSGSYYEQYF. Full variable domain (missing parts from reference TRBV5-6 and TRBJ2-4): DAGVTQSPTHLIKTRGQQVTLRCSPKSGHDTVSWYQQALGQGPQFIFQYYEEEERQRGNFPDRFSGHQFPNYSSELNVNALLLGDSALYLCASSRGTSGSYYEQYFGAGTRLSVL.

This sequence joins TRBV24-1 and TRBJ2-1, with 9 bases that match TRBD2. J was trimmed by 5 bases and V by 3 bases; bases with no gene match: 7. The CDR3 has 16 residues. CDR1 is KGHDR, CDR2 SFDVKD, per germline. As DNA, the CDR3 is TGTGCCACCAGTGATCCGGAAAAGCGGGGGGACAATGAGCAGTTCTTC. Its translation: CATSDPEKRGDNEQFF.

The J gene is TRBJ1-6, the V gene TRBV28; tentatively, D is TRBD1 (5 bases). Deletions cut 7 bases from V and 2 bases from J, with 9 bases between. CDR3 length: 14 amino acids. In germline, CDR1 is MDHEN, CDR2 SYDVKM. CDR3: CASNPGPYNSPLHF. In DNA form, the CDR3 reads TGTGCCAGCAATCCGGGACCCTATAATTCACCCCTCCACTTT.

The rearrangement uses TRBV20-1 and TRBJ1-2; tentative D call: TRBD1 (5 bases). Germline V gene lookup returns CDR1 DFQATT and CDR2 SNEGSKA (reference sequence). Trimming left V 5 bases short and J 4 bases short, with 23 bases between. The CDR3 length is 16 residues. The CDR3 here is CSAGGEIGGRLYGYTF. CDR3 DNA: TGCAGTGCTGGAGGTGAGATCGGGGGACGGCTCTATGGCTACACCTTC.

The chain couples TRBV11-1 to TRBJ1-2, with D tentatively TRBD1 (6 bases). Germline-derived CDR1 and CDR2 are SGHAT and FQDESV (reference sequence). There are 14 residues in the CDR3. Trimming removed 5 bases at V and 5 bases at J, with 15 bases between. The CDR3 reads CASSLPGHQYGYTF. CDR3 bases: TGTGCCAGCAGCCTACCGGGACACCAGTATGGCTACACCTTC.